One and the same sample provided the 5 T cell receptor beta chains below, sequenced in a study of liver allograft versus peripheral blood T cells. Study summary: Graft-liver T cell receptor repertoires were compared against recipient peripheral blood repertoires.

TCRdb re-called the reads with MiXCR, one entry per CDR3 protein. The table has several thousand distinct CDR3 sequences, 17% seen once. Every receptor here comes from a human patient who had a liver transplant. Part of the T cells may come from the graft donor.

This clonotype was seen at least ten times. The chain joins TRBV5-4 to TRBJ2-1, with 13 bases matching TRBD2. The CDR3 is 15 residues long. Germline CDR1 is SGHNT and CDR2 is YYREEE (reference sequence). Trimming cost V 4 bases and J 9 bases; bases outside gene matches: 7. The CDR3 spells CASSPRTSGRSEQFF. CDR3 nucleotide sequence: TGTGCCAGCAGCCCGCGGACTAGCGGGAGAAGTGAGCAGTTCTTC. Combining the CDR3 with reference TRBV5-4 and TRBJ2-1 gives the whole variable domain ETGVTQSPTHLIKTRGQQVTLRCSSQSGHNTVSWYQQALGQGPQFIFQYYREEENGRGNFPPRFSGLQFPNYSSELNVNALELDDSALYLCASSPRTSGRSEQFFGPGTRLTVL.

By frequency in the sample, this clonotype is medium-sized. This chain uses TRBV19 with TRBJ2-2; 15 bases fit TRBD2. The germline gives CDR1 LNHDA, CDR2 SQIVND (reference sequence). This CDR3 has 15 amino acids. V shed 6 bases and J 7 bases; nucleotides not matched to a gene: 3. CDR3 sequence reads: CASRGLAGGIGELFF. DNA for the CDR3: TGTGCCAGTAGGGGACTAGCGGGAGGCATCGGGGAGCTGTTTTTT.

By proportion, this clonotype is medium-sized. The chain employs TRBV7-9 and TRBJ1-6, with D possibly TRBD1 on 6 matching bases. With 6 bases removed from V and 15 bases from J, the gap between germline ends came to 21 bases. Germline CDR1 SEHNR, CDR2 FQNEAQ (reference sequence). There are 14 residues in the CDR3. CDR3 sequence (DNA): TGTGCCAGCAGTCTCGGGACACCCCTAGCCCGCCTCCACTTT. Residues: CASSLGTPLARLHF.

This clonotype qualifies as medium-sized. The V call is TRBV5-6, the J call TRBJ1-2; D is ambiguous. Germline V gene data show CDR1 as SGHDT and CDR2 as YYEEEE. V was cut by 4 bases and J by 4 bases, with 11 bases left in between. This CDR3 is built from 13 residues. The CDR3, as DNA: TGTGCCAGCAGCCTGCGGGTTAGCTATGGCTACACCTTC. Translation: CASSLRVSYGYTF.

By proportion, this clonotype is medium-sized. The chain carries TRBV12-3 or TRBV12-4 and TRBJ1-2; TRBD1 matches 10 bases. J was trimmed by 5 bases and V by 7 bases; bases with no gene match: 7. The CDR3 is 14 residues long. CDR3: CASTWDRGFYGYTF. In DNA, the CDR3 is TGTGCCAGCACGTGGGACAGGGGTTTTTATGGCTACACCTTC.